This is a list of T cell receptor beta chains from one sample in a study of cytomegalovirus exposure and HLA in healthy donors. The method was immunoSEQ multiplex PCR; TCRdb's version includes in-frame clones alone and lacks a portion of them. The ten top clones account for 4.8%, within a sample of 31,000 or so clones. Sequencing input: PBMCs. The receptors originated from a female donor in good health and CMV-seronegative. CDR3s include the opening cysteine and the closing phenylalanine or tryptophan. A D gene is named only where the DNA matches it firmly. Size is omitted from some rows. Given values are once, few, many or a class for expanded clones.

cdr3_length clone_size d_call j_call v_call cdr3_nt cdr3_aa
11 . . TRBJ1-1 TRBV30 TGTGCCTGGGGGTGGGAGGGTGAAGCTTTCTTT CAWGWEGEAFF
13 medium-sized . TRBJ1-3 TRBV6-6 TGTGCCAGCAGTCCGAGCTCTGGAAACACCATATATTTT CASSPSSGNTIYF
16 . . TRBJ2-6 TRBV7-9 TGTGCCAGCACTGGGGCCCTGATCTCTGGGGCCAACGTCCTGACTTTC CASTGALISGANVLTF
10 . . TRBJ1-1 TRBV5-1 TGCGCCAGCCTGTGTACTGAAGCTTTCTTT CASLCTEAFF
16 . TRBD2 TRBJ2-3 TRBV4-2 TGTGCCAGCAGCCAAGAACAGGCTAGCGGGCCAGATACGCAGTATTTT CASSQEQASGPDTQYF
14 . TRBD1 TRBJ2-7 TRBV30 TGTGCCCTGGCCCTACTGACAGGGGTAAACGAGCAGTACTTC CALALLTGVNEQYF
16 . TRBD2 TRBJ2-3 TRBV9 TGTGCCAGCAGCGTAGAGGGACTAGCAGGTCCAGATACGCAGTATTTT CASSVEGLAGPDTQYF
16 . . TRBJ2-5 TRBV5-1 TGCGCCAGCAGCCTTTTGGGGGGTTCGGGGCAAGAGACCCAGTACTTC CASSLLGGSGQETQYF
14 . TRBD1 TRBJ2-2 TRBV28 TGTGCCAGCAGAACAGGGGGGTACACCGGGGAGCTGTTTTTT CASRTGGYTGELFF
13 . TRBD1 TRBJ1-4 TRBV18 TGTGCCAGCTCTAGGGGGCAGGATGAAAAACTGTTTTTT CASSRGQDEKLFF
15 . . TRBJ2-1 TRBV7-9 TGTGCCAGCAGCCCCCAGGGGGGTCTCTACAATGAGCAGTTCTTC CASSPQGGLYNEQFF
17 . TRBD2 TRBJ2-6 TRBV7-3 TGTGCCAGCAGCATTAGCGGGGGGAGCTCTGGGGCCAACGTCCTGACTTTC CASSISGGSSGANVLTF
9 . . TRBJ1-2 TRBV9 TGTGCCAGCAGCCTCCGGGATCCCTTC CASSLRDPF
13 . TRBD2 TRBJ2-7 TRBV30 TGTGCCTGGAGACCAAGCGGGGGGGAGGAGCAGTACTTC CAWRPSGGEEQYF
14 medium-sized . TRBJ2-7 TRBV27 TGTGCCAGCAGTGGCCAGGATAGCTCCTACGAGCAGTACTTC CASSGQDSSYEQYF
16 . TRBD1 TRBJ1-3 TRBV9 TGTGCCAGCAGCCCCCCGGGACAGGGAAAAGGAAACACCATATATTTT CASSPPGQGKGNTIYF
14 . TRBD2 TRBJ2-7 TRBV9 TGTGCCAGCAGCCTGACTAGCGGGGGATACGAGCAGTACTTC CASSLTSGGYEQYF
13 . . TRBJ1-2 TRBV12-2 TGTGCAAGTCGCCCGGACAGGGGAGATGGCTACACCTTC CASRPDRGDGYTF
14 . . TRBJ2-7 TRBV5-6 TGTGCCAGCAGCTTGGGAACTTACTCCTACGAGCAGTACTTC CASSLGTYSYEQYF
15 . TRBD1 TRBJ2-2 TRBV18 TGTGCCAGCTCACCCGGGACAGGGTACACCGGGGAGCTGTTTTTT CASSPGTGYTGELFF
13 . TRBD1 TRBJ1-2 TRBV14 TGTGCCAGCACCGGGGACAGTTACTATGGCTACACCTTC CASTGDSYYGYTF
13 . . TRBJ1-2 TRBV19 TGTGCCAGTAACGTCGGCGGTGGCTATGGCTACACCTTC CASNVGGGYGYTF
15 . TRBD2 TRBJ2-2 TRBV19 TGTGCCAGTAGTGCCATGGGAACTAGCGCCGGGGAGCTGTTTTTT CASSAMGTSAGELFF
15 . . TRBJ1-5 TRBV28 TGTGCCAGCAGTTCCCCGGGATCAACTGGGAAGGCCCAGCATTTT CASSSPGSTGKAQHF
15 . . TRBJ1-5 TRBV6-5 TGTGCCAGCAGTTACGACAGTTATAGCAATCAGCCCCAGCATTTT CASSYDSYSNQPQHF
14 . TRBD2 TRBJ2-5 TRBV19 TGTGCCAGTGCCCTGGGGGGGAAGAGCGAGACCCAGTACTTC CASALGGKSETQYF
18 . TRBD1 TRBJ1-6 TRBV13 TGTGCCAGCAGCTTCCTACAGGGGGGGCCGTCCTATAATTCACCCCTCCACTTT CASSFLQGGPSYNSPLHF
11 . . TRBJ1-5 TRBV14 TGTGCCAGCAGCCACCGAGGGCCCCAGCATTTT CASSHRGPQHF
15 . TRBD1 TRBJ2-7 TRBV6-5 TGTGCCAGCAGTTCCGGCGGGACAGGGCAGGACGAGCAGTACTTC CASSSGGTGQDEQYF
15 . . TRBJ1-5 TRBV7-6 TGTGCCAGCAGCTTCCGGGAGGGTGGGGGATCGCCCCAGCATTTT CASSFREGGGSPQHF
14 . TRBD1 TRBJ1-4 TRBV14 TGTGCCAGCAGCCAACGAGGGGGCAGTGAAAAACTGTTTTTT CASSQRGGSEKLFF
14 . . TRBJ1-3 TRBV5-6 TGTGCCAGCAGCTTCTCCTACTCTGGAAACACCATATATTTT CASSFSYSGNTIYF
14 . TRBD1 TRBJ2-5 TRBV14 TGTGCCAGCAGCCAACCGGGACAGCAAGAGACCCAGTACTTC CASSQPGQQETQYF
18 . TRBD1 TRBJ1-2 TRBV4-3 TGCGCCAGCAGCCAAGCCCCTGGCGGGGCAGGGGGTTTCTATGGCTACACCTTC CASSQAPGGAGGFYGYTF
16 . TRBD1 TRBJ2-3 TRBV4-1 TGCGCCAGCAGCTATACCGGGACAGGGTCCACAGATACGCAGTATTTT CASSYTGTGSTDTQYF
13 . . TRBJ2-7 TRBV11-3 TGTGCCAGCAGCTTAGATTCCGGGTACGAGCAGTACTTC CASSLDSGYEQYF
15 . . TRBJ2-7 TRBV9 TGTGCCAGCAGCCAGCAATACGACTCTGATTACGAGCAGTACTTC CASSQQYDSDYEQYF
14 . . TRBJ1-2 TRBV28 TGTGCCAGCAGTCCAGCGGGGTTGAACTATGGCTACACCTTC CASSPAGLNYGYTF
16 . . TRBJ2-1 TRBV21-1 TGTGCCAGCAGCCCACCCCCGGGACTAGCGGGGTTTGAGCAGTTCTTC CASSPPPGLAGFEQFF
16 . TRBD1 TRBJ1-4 TRBV6-5 TGTGCCAGCAGTTACTCTGGGACAGGGGGCGGTGAAAAACTGTTTTTT CASSYSGTGGGEKLFF
13 . . TRBJ2-1 TRBV4-2 TGTGCCAGCAGCCAGGGCGGAGGGAATGAACAGTTCTTC CASSQGGGNEQFF
17 . TRBD1 TRBJ1-2 TRBV19 TGTGCCAGTAGTAGACAGGGAAGTGTGTTTACGGGATATGGCTACACCTTC CASSRQGSVFTGYGYTF
17 . TRBD2 TRBJ2-5 TRBV28 TGTGCCAGCAGTAACACCAGGGTAGCGGGGGGGCGTGAGACCCAGTACTTC CASSNTRVAGGRETQYF
14 . TRBD1 TRBJ1-2 TRBV19 TGTGCCAGTAGTATCACACAGGGGGGCTATGGCTACACCTTC CASSITQGGYGYTF
14 . . TRBJ2-7 TRBV12-5 TGTGCTAGTGGTCAAGGGGGGGTAAAGGCCGAGCAGTACTTC CASGQGGVKAEQYF
16 . . TRBJ1-1 TRBV19 TGTGCCAGTAGTACACGTGTCAGGGGCCAGAACACTGAAGCTTTCTTT CASSTRVRGQNTEAFF
16 medium-sized TRBD1 TRBJ2-1 TRBV7-6 TGTGCCAGCAGCTTATTGCAGGGGGCGACTACCAATGAGCAGTTCTTC CASSLLQGATTNEQFF
14 . TRBD1 TRBJ1-2 TRBV10-1 TGCGCCAGCAGCCCGACAGGGGGCTATGGTGGCTACACCTTC CASSPTGGYGGYTF
15 . . TRBJ1-2 TRBV27 TGTGCCAGCAGCAATTGGGGGGTAGTGCAGTTGGGCTACACCTTC CASSNWGVVQLGYTF
16 . TRBD1 TRBJ1-2 TRBV6-5 TGTGCCAGCAGTTACTCGCGGTTTTGGACAGGCTATGGCTACACCTTC CASSYSRFWTGYGYTF
16 . TRBD1 TRBJ2-6 TRBV4-3 TGCGCCAGCAGCCGAGCAGGGGGAGATGGGGCCAACGTCCTGACTTTC CASSRAGGDGANVLTF
13 . TRBD2 TRBJ2-1 TRBV7-9 TGTGCCAGCTCCTCCGGGGGGGCGGATGAGCAGTTCTTC CASSSGGADEQFF
16 . . TRBJ2-1 TRBV5-4 TGTGCCAGCAGCTTTACCCTTAGCGGATATCTCAATGAGCAGTTCTTC CASSFTLSGYLNEQFF
15 . . TRBJ1-1 TRBV7-2 TGTGCCAGCAGCCCCACGGGGGGAGGCGTCACTGAAGCTTTCTTT CASSPTGGGVTEAFF
13 . . TRBJ1-5 TRBV7-2 TGTGCCAGCAGCCCTAATAGCAATCAGCCCCAGCATTTT CASSPNSNQPQHF
15 . TRBD1 TRBJ1-1 TRBV7-6 TGTGCCAGCAGCTATGGGACAGGGGAAAGCACTGAAGCTTTCTTT CASSYGTGESTEAFF
13 . . TRBJ1-1 TRBV4-2 TGTGCCAGCAGCCAACCGGGATGCACTGAAGCTTTCTTT CASSQPGCTEAFF
15 . . TRBJ2-7 TRBV11-3 TGTGCCAGCAGCTTAGATCTCGACAGCTCCTACGAGCAGTACTTC CASSLDLDSSYEQYF
13 . . TRBJ1-2 TRBV5-8 TGTGCCAGCTCTCCCTCGGGGGGCTATGGCTACACCTTC CASSPSGGYGYTF
11 . . TRBJ2-2 TRBV19 TGTGCCAGCTTCGAGGCCGGGGAGCTGTTTTTT CASFEAGELFF